This TCR beta chain was sequenced during a study of blood T cell repertoires in COVID-19. Study context: Sources were T cells, B-cell-depleted T cells, or PBMCs; the material itself was cDNA or gDNA.

One Seattle source followed patients from active infection through their disease course. The CDR3 is 13 residues long. V lost 6 bases, J lost 2 bases, and 11 bases lay in between. CDR1 is SGHAT and CDR2 is FQDESV in the germline V gene (reference sequence). Profiled with immunoSEQ multiplex PCR; TCRdb holds only in-frame clones, not every one. Here the sample spans about 120,000 clones, more than 80% being singletons. The receptor comes from an older woman with COVID-19, enrolled during active disease. The sample taken for sequencing was peripheral blood. J is TRBJ2-7 and V is TRBV11-1; a possible D gene is TRBD1 (6 bases). This chain's CDR3 is CASRDGQTYEQYF. The DNA for the CDR3 is TGTGCCAGCAGGGATGGACAGACCTACGAGCAGTACTTC.